The following is a T cell receptor (beta chain) sequence with its context. The source of the sample is a study of blood T cell repertoires in COVID-19. Patients at the Seattle site were enrolled during active infection and followed longitudinally. Assay: immunoSEQ multiplex PCR; the TCRdb copy retains only in-frame clones and omits some. Counted here are 350,000 or so clones, around 87% occurring once; the ten biggest clones make up roughly a tenth. This CDR3 spans 13 amino acids. CDR1 is SGHTA and CDR2 is FQGTGA in the germline V gene. Trimming left V 2 bases short and J 7 bases short, with 9 bases between.

The sequence came from a woman in her 30s with COVID-19, enrolled during active disease. This sequence joins TRBV7-3 and TRBJ2-1; tentative D call: TRBD1 (6 bases). The sequenced sample consisted of peripheral blood. CDR3 in amino acids: CASSLFQGNEQFF. CDR3 sequence (DNA): TGTGCCAGCAGCTTATTCCAGGGGAATGAGCAGTTCTTC.